The clone carrying this T cell receptor (beta chain) has a single count. The data belong to a study of CD8 T cells in Susac syndrome. The CD8+ and CD4+ T cells were negatively isolated, with the TEMRA cells enriched by FACS. cDNA came from about 0.5 to 1 ug RNA primed by random hexamers. TCR beta CDR3 was amplified by immunoSEQ multiplex PCR. This amplification extended across 54 Vbeta and 13 Jbeta segments. MiXCR, applied by TCRdb to the immunoSEQ multiplex PCR reads, yields one record per CDR3 protein. The top ten hold roughly 0.4% of the sample, which has approximately 46,000 distinct CDR3 sequences, 80% to 95% seen once. The sequence derives from a human donor in good health. Material for sequencing was CD8+ T cells from PBMCs.

The CDR3 nucleotides read TGCGCCAGCAAAGGATTGAAACAGGGGGGCAATGAGCAGTTCTTC. The encoded protein is CASKGLKQGGNEQFF. The rearrangement uses TRBV4-1 and TRBJ2-1, with 8 positions matching TRBD1. V was pared by 7 bases and J by 6 bases, with 11 bases of the junction left unmatched. CDR1 and CDR2 (germline): MGHRA, YSYEKL. This CDR3 comprises 15 residues.